The T cell receptor (beta chain) described here comes from a study of shared clonotypes between healthy human individuals. With regard to this clone: Its antigen is unknown.

Regarding the study as a whole: Between a handful of donors, naive CD4 clonotypes were shared at a level of around 5.2%.

The method was immunoSEQ multiplex PCR; TCRdb's version includes in-frame clones alone and lacks a portion of them. The sample lists roughly 1,100,000 clones, about 75% occurring once. CDR3 length: 13 amino acids. V lost 10 bases to trimming and J lost 13 bases, with 20 bases between them. Germline V gives CDR1 MNHNY, CDR2 SVGAGI (reference sequence). The sequence came from a man aged 18 to 29 in good health. J is TRBJ1-6 and V is TRBV6-6; D may be TRBD1 (6 bases). The specimen sequenced was memory CD4+ T cells sorted from blood. Noted subset: CD45RA-negative fraction. CDR3: CATTLGQKIPLHF. The CDR3, as DNA: TGTGCCACCACACTAGGACAGAAAATCCCCCTCCACTTT.